The T cell receptor beta chain described here comes from a study of beta chain features in type 1 diabetes. As for the study in general: Sorted cells examined across all samples numbered about 110,000,000.

A remark on this clone: Its antigen is unidentified.

This CDR3 comprises 15 residues. Study-level results: PCR may have favored shorter templates equally in patients and controls. Healthy donors had naive, central memory and Treg TCRB repertoires that appeared less similar than those seen among patients.

Using CD45RO/CCR7/CD25/CD127/CD95/CD27, CD4+ naive, central memory, regulatory and stem cell-like memory cells were sorted. Expressed TCRB transcripts were sequenced because the entire RNA isolate underwent reverse transcription. The assay was immunoSEQ multiplex PCR, and TCRdb's table has in-frame clones only and misses some. The profile shows hundreds of thousands of clones, over 9.5% of them singletons. The rearrangement uses TRBV21-1 and TRBJ2-2; the D call of TRBD2 is as the table states it, not checked on the DNA. TRBV21-1 is marked as a pseudogene. The sequence was obtained from a man aged 18 to 35 in good health. The sequenced sample consisted of naive CD4+ T cells from blood. CDR3 DNA sequence: TGTGCCAGCAGCAAACATACGCGGGGCACCGGGGAGCTGTTTTTT. Protein: CASSKHTRGTGELFF.